The next 11 T cell receptor beta chains were all read from a single sample in a study of T cell responses to AZD1222 COVID-19 vaccine. Libraries were prepared by immunoSEQ multiplex PCR; TCRdb keeps only in-frame clonotypes and omits some of them. The data show about 110,000 clones, around 92% seen once. Sequencing used peripheral blood, obtained 28 days after the second AZD1222 dose. The receptors here all came from an adult who received the AZD1222 COVID-19 vaccine.

This clone has a single count. V and J are TRBV4-1 and TRBJ2-1; TRBD2 is a possible D gene (5 bases). Germline values: CDR1 MGHRA, CDR2 YSYEKL. This CDR3 contains 17 residues. Trimming pared 0 bases from V and 5 bases from J, leaving 17 bases between. In DNA, the CDR3 is TGCGCCAGCAGCCAAGATTATACGGGAAACTATAACAATGAGCAGTTCTTC. Amino acids: CASSQDYTGNYNNEQFF.

This chain connects TRBV30 to TRBJ2-7, with 7 bases lining up with TRBD1. This CDR3 contains 14 residues. CDR1 and CDR2 from the germline V gene are GTSNPN and SVGIG (reference sequence). V gave up 4 bases and J gave up 2 bases; unmatched junction bases: 8. As DNA, the CDR3 is TGTGCCTGGAAGCTAGAAGACAGGGCCTACGAGCAGTACTTC. Its translation is CAWKLEDRAYEQYF.

This chain joins TRBV27 and TRBJ1-2, with 7 bases that match TRBD1. This CDR3 comprises 16 residues. Germline V gene sequence: CDR1 MNHEY, CDR2 SMNVEV (reference sequence). Trimming at V came to 4 bases and at J to 7 bases, leaving 15 bases not matched to a gene. The CDR3 loop is CASSSPGTAPSGGYTF. Written as DNA, the CDR3 is TGTGCCAGCAGTTCTCCCGGGACAGCCCCTTCGGGTGGCTACACCTTC.

The chain employs TRBV4-3 and TRBJ2-3; 13 positions match TRBD2. The trim removed 4 bases at V and 0 bases at J, leaving 7 bases unmatched. The CDR3 has 18 residues. The germline CDR1 and CDR2 sequences are LGHNA and YSLEER. CDR3 bases: TGCGCCAGCAGCCGAGGGACTAGCGGGGCCCCTAGCACAGATACGCAGTATTTT. This gives the protein CASSRGTSGAPSTDTQYF.

The chain carries TRBV30 and TRBJ2-7; D ambiguous. V was cut by 2 bases and J by 0 bases, with 11 bases left in between. CDR1 is GTSNPN and CDR2 is SVGIG in the germline V gene (reference sequence). The CDR3 is 14 amino acids. The CDR3 region is CAWSSAPNSYEQYF. The DNA for the CDR3 is TGTGCCTGGAGTTCGGCGCCAAACTCCTACGAGCAGTACTTC.

The V gene is TRBV7-3, the J gene TRBJ1-5, with 9 nucleotides matching TRBD1. V lost 2 bases and J lost 6; bases outside the gene matches: 8. Germline V gene lookup returns CDR1 SGHTA and CDR2 FQGTGA. This CDR3 is 16 amino acids long. CDR3 residues: CASSLGRQGEVQPQHF. CDR3 bases: TGTGCCAGCAGCTTAGGACGACAGGGGGAGGTTCAGCCCCAGCATTTT.

The V call is TRBV10-3, the J call TRBJ1-1; 9 nucleotides match TRBD1. Unmatched junction bases numbered 5, after V lost 6 bases and J lost 3 bases. This CDR3 contains 14 residues. Germline V gene data show CDR1 as ENHRY and CDR2 as SYGVKD. The CDR3 DNA is TGTGCCATCAGGTCACAGGGGGCGGACACTGAAGCTTTCTTT. Amino acids: CAIRSQGADTEAFF.

The rearrangement uses TRBV6-5 and TRBJ1-2; D unclear. The CDR3 totals 15 residues. Germline assignment: CDR1 MNHEY and CDR2 SVGAGI. With 7 bases removed from V and 0 bases from J, the gap between germline ends came to 15 bases. DNA for the CDR3: TGTGCCAGCATTTCCCTTCAGAAATCTAACTATGGCTACACCTTC. Translation gives CASISLQKSNYGYTF.

This rearrangement joins TRBV5-1 to TRBJ1-2; 9 nucleotides agree with TRBD1. In germline, CDR1 is SGHRS, CDR2 YFSETQ. The CDR3 has 15 residues. The J segment lost 4 bases and the V segment lost 0 bases, leaving 4 bases of the junction unmatched. CDR3: CASSLAGTGSYGYTF. The CDR3 coding sequence is TGCGCCAGCAGCTTGGCTGGGACAGGGAGCTATGGCTACACCTTC.

The gene calls are TRBV7-2 and TRBJ2-1; weak D call: TRBD2 (6 bases). This CDR3 comprises 15 residues. Germline CDR1 and CDR2: SGHTA and FQGNSA. V dropped 2 bases and J dropped 7 bases, with 15 bases sitting between them. CDR3 residues: CASSLSGSSVNEQFF. The CDR3 nucleotides read TGTGCCAGCAGCTTAAGCGGGTCCAGCGTAAATGAGCAGTTCTTC.

This clone is a singleton in its sample. The chain combines TRBV4-1 with TRBJ1-5; no clear D. The V end was cut by 4 bases, the J end by 1 base, with 5 bases between. Germline V gene lookup returns CDR1 MGHRA and CDR2 YSYEKL. CDR3 length: 13 amino acids. CDR3 amino acids: CASSLGSNQPQHF. CDR3 bases: TGCGCCAGCAGCCTTGGGAGCAATCAGCCCCAGCATTTT.